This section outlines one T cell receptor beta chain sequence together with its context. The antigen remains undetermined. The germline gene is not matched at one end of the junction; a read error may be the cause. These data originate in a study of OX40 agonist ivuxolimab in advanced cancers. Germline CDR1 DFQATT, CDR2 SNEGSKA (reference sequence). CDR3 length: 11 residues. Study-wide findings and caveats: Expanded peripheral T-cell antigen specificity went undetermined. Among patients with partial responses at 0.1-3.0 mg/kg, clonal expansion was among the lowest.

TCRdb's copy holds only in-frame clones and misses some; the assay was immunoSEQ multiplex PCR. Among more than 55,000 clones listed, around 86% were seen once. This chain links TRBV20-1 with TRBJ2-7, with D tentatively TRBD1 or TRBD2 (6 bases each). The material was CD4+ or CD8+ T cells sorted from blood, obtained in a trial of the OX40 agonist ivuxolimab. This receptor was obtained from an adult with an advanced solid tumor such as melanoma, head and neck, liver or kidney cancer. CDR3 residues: CSPRGAYEQYF. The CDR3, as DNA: TGCAGTCCTAGGGGGGCATACGAGCAGTACTTC.